This T cell receptor beta chain was identified during a study of T-cell reconstitution after alpha-beta-depleted transplantation in children. Trimming at V came to 6 bases and at J to 5 bases, leaving 9 bases not matched to a gene. This CDR3 is built from 14 residues. Germline assignment: CDR1 MGHDK and CDR2 SYGVNS. On this clonotype: Its antigen remains unidentified.

Molecular barcoding with unique molecular identifiers was used for the TCRbeta library. TCRdb reprocessed the PCR reads with MiXCR, giving one entry per CDR3 protein. Here the sample spans more than 85,000 distinct CDR3 sequences, approximately 6% being singletons. General study findings and limits: T-cell numbers and diversity one year post-transplant derived largely from freshly generated T cells. Surviving recipient T cells and intrathymic progenitors accounted for some patients' high TCRbeta diversity at day 60. Reports say that about two months after transplant, the alpha-beta T cells came out of several hundred graft clones that had expanded.

The clonotype comes from a female patient aged 2 to 10 who had a stem cell transplant for Fanconi anemia, so the T cells may come from the graft donor. Sequenced material: PBMCs, mostly from graft donor cells, taken 60 days after TCRalphabeta/CD19-depleted stem cell transplant. J is TRBJ2-5 and V is TRBV25-1; 7 positions match TRBD2. The CDR3 is CASRGGNGHETQYF. For the CDR3, the DNA is TGTGCCAGCAGGGGGGGGAACGGGCACGAGACCCAGTACTTC.